Below, 14 T cell receptor beta chains from the same sample are listed, as sequenced in a study of beta chain features in type 1 diabetes. Study-level points and caveats: Patients with Type 1 diabetes showed moderately but significantly shorter TCRB CDR3s in all four CD4+ subsets.

The antigens for these receptors are not known. The sequenced template was cDNA made from the entire isolated RNA. The table came from immunoSEQ multiplex PCR; TCRdb's copy has only in-frame clones and leaves some out. The sample holds 100,000 to 150,000 clones, approximately 10% seen once. Specimen: central memory CD4+ T cells from blood. These receptors came from a man aged 25 to 40 with type 1 diabetes.

This clone was seen only a few times. The CDR3 sequence is CASSPRESSGNTIYF. CDR3 nucleotide sequence: TGCGCCAGCAGCCCCCGAGAGAGCTCTGGAAACACCATATATTTT. The chain carries TRBV5-1 and TRBJ1-3; unclear D gene. This CDR3 spans 15 amino acids. Germline lookup yields CDR1 SGHRS and CDR2 YFSETQ. Trimming removed 4 bases from V and 0 bases from J, with 11 bases in between.

The V gene is TRBV2, the J gene TRBJ1-5, with D perhaps TRBD1 (6 bases). The V gene lost 4 bases and the J gene lost 1 base, with 14 bases spanning the gap. The CDR3 consists of 16 residues. CDR1 and CDR2 from the germline V gene are SNHLY and FYNNEI. The CDR3 loop reads CASSALYRDSNQPQHF. The DNA for the CDR3 is TGTGCCAGCAGTGCCCTTTACAGGGACAGCAATCAGCCCCAGCATTTT.

V usage is TRBV6-5 and J usage is TRBJ2-3; possibly TRBD2 for D (5 bases). Germline-derived CDR1 and CDR2 are MNHEY and SVGAGI. The CDR3 runs to 16 residues. V lost 0 bases and J 2 bases, leaving 12 bases between the germline ends. CDR3 nucleotide sequence: TGTGCCAGCAGTTACTCCTGGACTGTTCCCACAGATACGCAGTATTTT. Its protein is CASSYSWTVPTDTQYF.

This clone was detected only a few times. The chain couples TRBV15 to TRBJ2-1; the D gene is possibly TRBD2 (5 bases). Germline CDR1 reads LNHNV; CDR2 reads YYDKDF (reference sequence). There are 15 residues in the CDR3. V shed 0 bases and J shed 2 bases, with 8 bases lying between them. CDR3 protein: CATSRDGNPYNEQFF. The CDR3 bases are TGTGCCACCAGCAGAGACGGGAACCCCTACAATGAGCAGTTCTTC.

This clone came up a few times. The chain is built from TRBV4-2 and TRBJ2-3, with 9 bases fitting TRBD2. Germline values: CDR1 LGHNA, CDR2 YNFKEQ. After removal of 1 base from V and 0 bases from J, the junction contained 8 bases not matched to a gene. The CDR3 spans 18 residues. CDR3 amino acids: CASSQALASGASTDTQYF. In DNA, the CDR3 is TGTGCCAGCAGCCAAGCACTCGCTAGCGGGGCTAGCACAGATACGCAGTATTTT.

This clone has more than one count but fewer than ten. This rearrangement joins TRBV5-1 to TRBJ1-2, with D perhaps TRBD1 (6 bases). This CDR3 region has 14 residues. From germline, CDR1 is SGHRS and CDR2 YFSETQ. Trimming shortened V by 0 bases and J by 4 bases, and 10 bases separated the two germline ends. For the CDR3, the DNA is TGCGCCAGCAGCTTGGATGGACAGCTCTATGGCTACACCTTC. It translates to CASSLDGQLYGYTF.

This chain connects TRBV15 to TRBJ2-7; 8 bases are shared with TRBD1. Per germline, CDR1 LNHNV and CDR2 YYDKDF (reference sequence). The ends lost 1 base at V and 0 bases at J; junction bases unmatched: 2. The CDR3 has 15 residues. CDR3: CATSRGGTGSYEQYF. The DNA of the CDR3 is TGTGCCACCAGCAGAGGTGGGACAGGCTCCTACGAGCAGTACTTC.

The chain employs TRBV18 and TRBJ2-3, with D unclear. Trimming cost V 1 base and J 1 base, with 6 bases left between them. The CDR3 length is 14 residues. Germline V gene sequence: CDR1 KGHSH, CDR2 LQKENI. CDR3 loop: CASSPRGGTDTQYF. For the CDR3, the DNA is TGTGCCAGCTCACCACGAGGAGGCACAGATACGCAGTATTTT.

A few counts support this clone. Mismatch with germline at one junction end may stem from a read error. This rearrangement joins TRBV6-5 to TRBJ1-5, with 8 positions matching TRBD1. The CDR3 has 14 amino acids. CDR1 and CDR2 (germline): MNHEY, SVGAGI. The CDR3 loop is CASRSSTGVIISNF. The CDR3 DNA follows: TGTGCCAGCAGATCTTCGACAGGGGTGATAATATCGAATTTT.

The sample holds a few counts of this clone. The CDR3 nucleotides read TGTGCCTGGAGCTTAGACAGCAAGTTGGGCTACACCTTC. Encoded protein: CAWSLDSKLGYTF. The chain employs TRBV30 and TRBJ1-2; a possible D gene is TRBD1 (5 bases). In germline, CDR1 is GTSNPN, CDR2 SVGIG (reference sequence). Trimming shortened V by 3 bases and J by 8 bases, and 16 bases separated the two germline ends. The CDR3 sequence is 13 residues long.

The chain couples TRBV2 to TRBJ2-5; 7 nucleotides align to TRBD2. V was clipped by 4 bases and J by 5 bases; unmatched bases: 7. Germline values: CDR1 SNHLY, CDR2 FYNNEI. This CDR3 spans 14 amino acids. The CDR3 DNA is TGTGCCAGCAGTGTTGTGGGGGGAGGGGAGACCCAGTACTTC. Its protein is CASSVVGGGETQYF.

This clone was seen a few times. The chain recombines TRBV5-4 with TRBJ2-2; the match to TRBD1 covers 10 bases. The germline gives CDR1 SGHNT, CDR2 YYREEE (reference sequence). There are 16 residues in the CDR3. The junction had 5 bases not matched to a gene; V was cut back by 4 bases and J by 2 bases. This CDR3 is CASSARTGGNTGELFF. CDR3 nucleotide sequence: TGTGCCAGCAGCGCCCGGACAGGGGGTAACACCGGGGAGCTGTTTTTT.

This clone was counted many times. This rearrangement joins TRBV29-1 to TRBJ2-1, with 13 bases matching TRBD2. This CDR3 is 12 amino acids long. Germline CDR1 SQVTM, CDR2 ANQGSEA. CDR3 residues: CSTSGGGNEQFF. The CDR3 coding sequence is TGCAGTACTAGCGGGGGGGGCAATGAGCAGTTCTTC.

This clone was observed many times. This chain joins TRBV15 and TRBJ1-5; no reliable D call. CDR3 length: 13 amino acids. Trimming cost V 3 bases and J 6 bases, with 9 bases left between them. Germline CDR1 LNHNV, CDR2 YYDKDF (reference sequence). The CDR3 coding sequence is TGTGCCACCAGCAGTCCCACAAGTCAGCCCCAGCATTTT. Protein sequence: CATSSPTSQPQHF.